Shown below are 20 T cell receptor beta chains from a single sample sequenced in a study of Graves' ophthalmopathy and Graves' hyperthyroidism. RNA transcripts provided the template for amplifying TCR beta CDR3 regions. Scientists carried out first-round RT-PCR using HTBI primers and then a second-round multiplex PCR. MiXCR, applied by TCRdb to the multiplex PCR reads, yields one record per CDR3 protein. Counted here are about 180,000 distinct CDR3 sequences, 30% to 45% occurring once; the ten biggest clones make up around 5.8%. The source material was peripheral blood. The receptors were sampled from a woman aged 40 to 50 with Graves' ophthalmopathy.

The V and J genes are TRBV28 and TRBJ2-5, with D tentatively TRBD1 (5 bases). Germline CDR1 reads MDHEN; CDR2 reads SYDVKM. V was cut by 2 bases and J by 7 bases, with 17 bases left in between. CDR3 length equals 15 residues. The CDR3 sequence is CASSLSKGIPWTQYF. DNA of the CDR3: TGTGCCAGCAGTTTAAGTAAGGGGATCCCCTGGACCCAGTACTTC.

This clonotype was recorded at least ten times. This may be a read error: a much more frequent sequence differs by one nucleotide. Since no conserved phenylalanine or tryptophan closes the CDR3, a read error is the likely cause. J is TRBJ2-5 and V is TRBV6-2 or TRBV6-3, with D possibly being TRBD2 (5 bases). The V gene lost 7 bases and the J gene lost 1 base, with 13 bases spanning the gap. CDR1 and CDR2 (germline): MNHEY, SVGEGT. This CDR3 has 14 amino acids. The CDR3 coding sequence is TGTGCCAGCAAGGAGGCCTCGCCCCAAGAGACCCAGTACCTC. Its translation: CASKEASPQETQYL.

This sequence joins TRBV6-1 and TRBJ2-7, with D unresolved. CDR1 and CDR2 from the germline V gene are MNHNS and SASEGT. Trimming removed 6 bases at V and 3 bases at J, with 9 bases between. The CDR3 has 12 residues. The CDR3 reads CASRTSRYEQYF. The DNA for the CDR3 is TGTGCCAGCAGGACCTCCCGCTACGAGCAGTACTTC.

Many counts were recorded for this clonotype. This chain joins TRBV28 and TRBJ1-5, with TRBD1 matching over 7 bases. The CDR3 extends over 14 amino acids. V gave up 5 bases and J gave up 7 bases; unmatched junction bases: 8. Germline-derived CDR1 and CDR2 are MDHEN and SYDVKM. CDR3 DNA sequence: TGTGCCAGCAGTCTATTCCGGGACAGCCAGCCCCAGCATTTT. This codes for CASSLFRDSQPQHF.

Here the CDR3 DNA reads TGTGCCAGCAGTTACCGGGACACCTACGAGCAGTACGTC. This codes for CASSYRDTYEQYV. This chain links TRBV6-2 or TRBV6-3 with TRBJ2-7, with D maybe TRBD1 (6 bases). V was pared by 2 bases and J by 2 bases, with 7 bases between. The CDR3 extends over 13 amino acids. Germline CDR1 and CDR2: MNHEY and SVGEGT.

This clonotype was seen repeatedly, ten times or more. The CDR3 nucleotides read TGTGCCAACGGACGAGGGTCAAAAATTAGCGAGCAGTACTTC. Protein sequence: CANGRGSKISEQYF. The V and J genes are TRBV28 and TRBJ2-7, with D perhaps TRBD2 (5 bases). In germline, CDR1 is MDHEN, CDR2 SYDVKM. The CDR3 contains 14 residues. V shed 10 bases and J shed 6 bases, with 22 bases lying between them. The full variable domain, its missing parts supplied by reference TRBV28 and TRBJ2-7, is DVKVTQSSRYLVKRTGEKVFLECVQDMDHENMFWYRQDPGLGLRLIYFSYDVKMKEKGDIPEGYSVSREKKERFSLILESASTNQTSMYLCANGRGSKISEQYFGPGTRLTVT.

This clonotype appeared many times. The V gene is TRBV27, the J gene TRBJ1-5, with a weak D call TRBD1 (6 bases). The ends were cut back, 5 bases at V and 5 bases at J, with 19 bases in the middle. Germline V gives CDR1 MNHEY, CDR2 SMNVEV (reference sequence). CDR3 size: 16 residues. DNA for the CDR3: TGTGCCAGCAGTCCTACAGGGCTTTCGTGGGATCAGCCCCAGCATTTT. Protein sequence: CASSPTGLSWDQPQHF.

This clonotype has at least ten counts. The rearrangement uses TRBV7-2 and TRBJ2-7; D is ambiguous. V dropped 0 bases and J dropped 2 bases, with 8 bases sitting between them. CDR3 length: 14 amino acids. Germline CDR1 SGHTA, CDR2 FQGNSA. The CDR3, as DNA: TGTGCCAGCAGCTTAGCTCAGGCTCCCTACGAGCAGTACTTC. Its translation: CASSLAQAPYEQYF. Full variable domain (remainder filled in from reference TRBV7-2 and TRBJ2-7): GAGVSQSPSNKVTEKGKDVELRCDPISGHTALYWYRQSLGQGLEFLIYFQGNSAPDKSGLPSDRFSAERTGGSVSTLTIQRTQQEDSAVYLCASSLAQAPYEQYFGPGTRLTVT.

The chain couples TRBV7-2 to TRBJ2-5; D may be TRBD2 (6 bases). The length of the CDR3 is 15 residues. Germline CDR1 and CDR2: SGHTA and FQGNSA. V lost 2 bases, J lost 2 bases, and 12 bases lay in between. The CDR3 nucleotides read TGTGCCAGCAGCTTAAAGCGGGCGCGACAAGAGACCCAGTACTTC. Residues: CASSLKRARQETQYF.

The genes are TRBV6-1 and TRBJ1-2; D uncertain. This CDR3 is built from 12 residues. Trimming cost V 6 bases and J 5 bases, with 10 bases left between them. Per the germline V gene, CDR1 is MNHNS and CDR2 is SASEGT. In nucleotides, the CDR3 is TGTGCCAGCAGGGAACGGGAGTATGGCTACACCTTC. It is translated as CASREREYGYTF.

This clonotype showed up many times. The chain carries TRBV5-1 and TRBJ1-5, with D tentatively TRBD1 (6 bases). This CDR3 is built from 15 residues. Trimming cost V 0 bases and J 4 bases, with 11 bases left between them. Germline CDR1 reads SGHRS; CDR2 reads YFSETQ. The CDR3 DNA sequence: TGCGCCAGCAGCTTGGCAGGGACAACAAATCAGCCCCAGCATTTT. This sequence encodes CASSLAGTTNQPQHF. Together with reference TRBV5-1 and TRBJ1-5, the CDR3 gives the full variable domain: KAGVTQTPRYLIKTRGQQVTLSCSPISGHRSVSWYQQTPGQGLQFLFEYFSETQRNKGNFPGRFSGRQFSNSRSEMNVSTLELGDSALYLCASSLAGTTNQPQHFGDGTRLSIL.

This clonotype was picked up many times. This chain uses TRBV11-2 with TRBJ2-7; unclear D gene. Germline CDR1 reads SGHAT; CDR2 reads FQNNGV. CDR3 length equals 14 residues. V lost 1 base and J lost 0, with 7 bases in between. CDR3 in amino acids: CASSLVQNSYEQYF. Here the CDR3 DNA reads TGTGCCAGCAGCTTAGTCCAAAACTCCTACGAGCAGTACTTC.

This clonotype was detected many times. This rearrangement joins TRBV11-2 to TRBJ1-6; D is ambiguous. Between the trimmed V and J ends, which lost 3 bases and 0 bases, there was a span of 9 bases. CDR3 length: 16 residues. CDR1 and CDR2 from the germline V gene are SGHAT and FQNNGV. CDR3 amino acids: CASSFMGSSYNSPLHF. In DNA, the CDR3 is TGTGCCAGCAGCTTCATGGGAAGCTCCTATAATTCACCCCTCCACTTT.

As regards this clonotype: Because the CDR3's place on the DNA is in doubt, the DNA is left out and the CDR3 is given as listed by TCRdb. The J gene is TRBJ2-5, the V gene TRBV28; TRBD1 is the table's D call and was not checked against the DNA. The CDR3 is 16 residues long, ends included. The germline V gene has CDR1 MDHEN and CDR2 SYDVKM. The CDR3 reads CASSTSGPLYQETQYF.

This clonotype was detected many times. J is TRBJ1-1 and V is TRBV7-2; D is unresolved. CDR1 and CDR2 (germline): SGHTA, FQGNSA. V lost 1 base and J lost 1, with 4 bases in between. The CDR3 has 13 amino acids. The CDR3 sequence is CASSLDRNTEAFF. The CDR3 DNA sequence: TGTGCCAGCAGCTTAGACAGGAACACTGAAGCTTTCTTT.

The sample holds one count of this clonotype. V and J are TRBV7-2 and TRBJ1-5, with D unclear. Trimming pared 4 bases from V and 4 bases from J, leaving 8 bases between. Germline V lookup: CDR1 SGHTA, CDR2 FQGNSA. The CDR3 has 13 residues. CDR3 bases: TGTGCCAGCAGCTCCGAACTGAATCAGCCCCAGCATTTT. Its protein is CASSSELNQPQHF.

The V and J genes are TRBV7-3 and TRBJ1-1; D ambiguous. Trimming removed 4 bases at V and 5 bases at J, with 11 bases between. The CDR3 contains 13 residues. Germline values: CDR1 SGHTA, CDR2 FQGTGA. In nucleotides, the CDR3 is TGTGCCAGCAGCTACGAGGGAGTGACTGAAGCTTTCTTT. This translates into CASSYEGVTEAFF.

This clonotype was seen at least ten times. CDR3 residues: CASSWGDRGPNQPQHF. The DNA for the CDR3 is TGTGCCAGCAGTTGGGGGGACAGGGGGCCCAATCAGCCCCAGCATTTT. This chain links TRBV6-5 with TRBJ1-5; 12 nucleotides match TRBD1. Unmatched junction bases numbered 4, after V lost 4 bases and J lost 3 bases. Germline V gene sequence: CDR1 MNHEY, CDR2 SVGAGI. This CDR3 is 16 amino acids long.

The chain links TRBV6-1 to TRBJ2-7; 8 bases map to TRBD1. The germline CDR1 and CDR2 sequences are MNHNS and SASEGT. The V and J ends lost 5 bases and 6 bases, in that order; junction bases with no gene match: 3. CDR3 length equals 12 residues. CDR3 nucleotides: TGTGCCAGCAGTCAGGGGGCGGTCGAGCAGTACTTC. Protein sequence: CASSQGAVEQYF.

V usage is TRBV6-5 and J usage is TRBJ1-1, with 8 bases that match TRBD1. The CDR3 runs 17 residues. The germline CDR1 and CDR2 sequences are MNHEY and SVGAGI. V shed 4 bases and J 0 bases; nucleotides not matched to a gene: 10. CDR3 DNA sequence: TGTGCCAGCAGTTGGCCTCGGACAGGGACCCTGAACACTGAAGCTTTCTTT. Protein: CASSWPRTGTLNTEAFF.